This passage covers 28 T cell receptor beta chains from one sample sequenced in a study of vaccination effects on CD4 cells after COVID-19. Sequenced by immunoSEQ multiplex PCR; TCRdb stores in-frame clones only, minus some. This repertoire shows roughly 27,000 clones, about 79% found once; its top ten account for around 6.5%. The antigens these receptors bind are not known. Before sequencing took place, the ViraFEST assay used viral peptide pools to expand antigen-specific CD4+ T cells. Isolating CD4+ T cells followed about 11 days of culture. Either the BNT162b2 or mRNA-1273 vaccine was given to participants in two doses. Sequencing was performed on CD4+ T cells from PBMCs cultured with SARS-CoV-2 spike peptides, taken after COVID-19 vaccination. All receptors come from a human donor who received a COVID-19 vaccine. Some clones in this sample may be carry-over from other donors' samples.

This clone was seen a handful of times. The V call is TRBV19, the J call TRBJ1-2; D gene ambiguous. V dropped 3 bases and J dropped 4 bases, with 12 bases sitting between them. The CDR3 has 14 residues. Germline lookup yields CDR1 LNHDA and CDR2 SQIVND (reference sequence). The CDR3 region has the DNA TGTGCCAGTAGTATGCCAGACTCCGTCTATGGCTACACCTTC. Its protein product is CASSMPDSVYGYTF.

The chain combines TRBV30 with TRBJ2-3; TRBD2 is a possible D gene (5 bases). The CDR3 covers 13 residues. Per germline, CDR1 GTSNPN and CDR2 SVGIG (reference sequence). Trimming removed 2 bases from V and 5 bases from J, with 11 bases in between. CDR3: CAWSSRTGDTQYF. In nucleotides, the CDR3 is TGTGCCTGGAGTTCCAGGACTGGAGATACGCAGTATTTT.

The rearrangement uses TRBV5-1 and TRBJ1-1; D remains ambiguous. The CDR3 spans 14 residues. Germline V CDR1 and CDR2: SGHRS, YFSETQ. The V end was cut by 1 base, the J end by 12 bases, with 19 bases between. This chain's CDR3 is CASSLNAEETSTFF. The CDR3 DNA is TGCGCCAGCAGCTTGAACGCCGAGGAAACGTCAACTTTCTTT. Filled out from reference TRBV5-1 and TRBJ1-1, the complete variable domain reads KAGVTQTPRYLIKTRGQQVTLSCSPISGHRSVSWYQQTPGQGLQFLFEYFSETQRNKGNFPGRFSGRQFSNSRSEMNVSTLELGDSALYLCASSLNAEETSTFFGQGTRLTVV.

This clone is classed as medium-sized (0.01 to 0.1%). The V and J genes are TRBV9 and TRBJ2-5, with 8 bases identical to TRBD1. This CDR3 region has 16 residues. Germline loops: CDR1 SGDLS, CDR2 YYNGEE. J lost 4 bases, V lost 4 bases, and 12 bases had no gene match. CDR3 nucleotide sequence: TGTGCCAGCAGCCCAAAGGGACAGGTGCGAGCAGAGACCCAGTACTTC. It translates to CASSPKGQVRAETQYF.

J is TRBJ1-4 and V is TRBV3-1 (or the pseudogene TRBV3-2), with 9 nucleotides matching TRBD1. There are 16 residues in the CDR3. J was trimmed by 6 bases and V by 1 base; bases with no gene match: 6. Germline CDR1 reads LGHDT; CDR2 reads YNNKEL (reference sequence). The CDR3 bases are TGTGCCAGCAGCCAAGGGACAGGGGCGCTTTATGAAAAACTGTTTTTT. It is translated as CASSQGTGALYEKLFF.

This chain uses TRBV4-1 with TRBJ2-6, with a possible D match to TRBD1 (6 bases). CDR1 is MGHRA, CDR2 YSYEKL, per germline. V lost 1 base, J lost 1 base, and 11 bases lay in between. The CDR3 length is 17 residues. The CDR3 loop reads CASSQAETGSGANVLTF. In DNA form, the CDR3 reads TGCGCCAGCAGCCAAGCCGAGACAGGATCTGGGGCCAACGTCCTGACTTTC.

This clone was observed a handful of times. The rearrangement links TRBV2 to TRBJ2-7; D might be TRBD2 (6 bases). In germline, CDR1 is SNHLY, CDR2 FYNNEI. Trimming left V 7 bases short and J 2 bases short, with 15 bases between. CDR3 length: 14 amino acids. CDR3 in amino acids: CASKYRSGAYEQYV. The DNA of the CDR3 is TGTGCCAGCAAGTACCGGTCGGGGGCCTACGAGCAGTACGTC.

The gene calls are TRBV7-2 and TRBJ2-1, with D possibly being TRBD2 (5 bases). Germline values: CDR1 SGHTA, CDR2 FQGNSA. The CDR3 contains 16 residues. Between the trimmed V and J ends, which lost 2 bases and 9 bases, there was a span of 20 bases. CDR3 nucleotide sequence: TGTGCCAGCAGCTTATCTCCTAGCCGCGGGTCCTTTGAGCAGTTCTTC. Its translation: CASSLSPSRGSFEQFF.

The chain has TRBV7-2 and TRBJ2-5; D is tentatively TRBD1 or TRBD2 (6 bases each). The V end lost 0 bases, the J end lost 7 bases, and 12 bases lay between the germline ends. The CDR3 is 14 residues long. CDR1 and CDR2 (germline): SGHTA, FQGNSA. The DNA of the CDR3 is TGTGCCAGCAGCTTAGCCAGGGGAGGTGGGACCCAGTACTTC. It encodes CASSLARGGGTQYF.

The rearrangement uses TRBV27 and TRBJ1-4; no reliable D call. Trimming removed 2 bases at V and 3 bases at J, with 10 bases between. Germline V gene sequence: CDR1 MNHEY, CDR2 SMNVEV (reference sequence). This CDR3 has 15 residues. The CDR3 nucleotides read TGTGCCAGCAGTTTAACTTGGGCAGCTAATGAAAAACTGTTTTTT. Translating it yields CASSLTWAANEKLFF.

V and J are TRBV9 and TRBJ1-6; D perhaps matches TRBD1 (5 bases). Looked up from germline, CDR1 is SGDLS and CDR2 is YYNGEE. The CDR3 loop spans 16 amino acids. The V and J ends lost 0 bases and 4 bases respectively, with 11 bases between them. CDR3 amino acids: CASSVVRVPYNSPLHF. The CDR3, as DNA: TGTGCCAGCAGCGTAGTCAGGGTCCCTTATAATTCACCCCTCCACTTT. Based on the CDR3 plus reference TRBV9 and TRBJ1-6, the full variable domain is DSGVTQTPKHLITATGQRVTLRCSPRSGDLSVYWYQQSLDQGLQFLIQYYNGEERAKGNILERFSAQQFPDLHSELNLSSLELGDSALYFCASSVVRVPYNSPLHFGNGTRLTVT.

The genes are TRBV4-1 and TRBJ2-3; D not certain. The CDR3 contains 15 residues. V was cut by 5 bases and J by 6 bases, with 18 bases left in between. Germline loops: CDR1 MGHRA, CDR2 YSYEKL. CDR3 protein: CASSYLTRPGDTQYF. The CDR3 region has the DNA TGCGCCAGCAGCTATCTGACACGGCCAGGTGATACGCAGTATTTT.

The rearrangement joins TRBV29-1 to TRBJ1-4, with D maybe TRBD1 (6 bases). The germline V and J ends were trimmed by 2 bases and 3 bases, with 13 bases remaining between them. Germline assignment: CDR1 SQVTM and CDR2 ANQGSEA. The CDR3 is made up of 15 amino acids. CDR3 sequence (DNA): TGCAGCGTTGAATGGGCAGGGGAACCTAATGAAAAACTGTTTTTT. Translating it yields CSVEWAGEPNEKLFF. The full variable domain, with the rest looked up from reference TRBV29-1 and TRBJ1-4, is SAVISQKPSRDICQRGTSLTIQCQVDSQVTMMFWYRQQPGQSLTLIATANQGSEATYESGFVIDKFPISRPNLTFSTLTVSNMSPEDSSIYLCSVEWAGEPNEKLFFGSGTQLSVL.

The J gene is TRBJ1-3, the V gene TRBV19; the D is unclear. Germline lookup yields CDR1 LNHDA and CDR2 SQIVND (reference sequence). Trimming cost V 5 bases and J 0 bases, with 11 bases left between them. The CDR3 length is 15 residues. This CDR3 is CASSSRRHSGNTIYF. CDR3 nucleotides: TGTGCCAGTAGTTCCCGACGGCACTCTGGAAACACCATATATTTT.

CDR3 DNA: TGTGCCAGCAGCTTAACAGGGAGCTCCTACAATGAGCAGTTCTTC. This sequence encodes CASSLTGSSYNEQFF. This chain uses TRBV7-7 with TRBJ2-1; D may be TRBD1 (6 bases). With 2 bases removed from V and 0 bases from J, the gap between germline ends came to 8 bases. The CDR3 is 15 amino acids. The germline V gene encodes CDR1 SSHAT and CDR2 FNYEAQ (reference sequence).

The V call is TRBV9, the J call TRBJ2-2, with D hard to call. Trimming left V 0 bases short and J 1 base short, with 7 bases between. CDR3 length: 15 amino acids. Germline lookup yields CDR1 SGDLS and CDR2 YYNGEE. The CDR3 is CASSVGVGNTGELFF. The CDR3 DNA follows: TGTGCCAGCAGCGTAGGTGTGGGGAACACCGGGGAGCTGTTTTTT.

The chain combines TRBV6-2 or TRBV6-3 with TRBJ2-3, with 12 bases aligning to TRBD1. The V gene end was trimmed by 4 bases and the J gene end by 7 bases; junction bases not matched to a gene: 9. Germline V gene lookup returns CDR1 MNHEY and CDR2 SVGEGT. This CDR3 is built from 16 residues. The CDR3 loop is CASSFTGTGGANTQYF. The CDR3 nucleotides read TGTGCCAGCAGTTTTACCGGGACAGGGGGCGCGAATACGCAGTATTTT.

V gene TRBV6-5 combines with J gene TRBJ1-2; a possible D gene is TRBD1 (5 bases). The length of the CDR3 is 15 residues. The V gene's germline CDR1 is MNHEY and CDR2 SVGAGI. V was pared by 6 bases and J by 4 bases, with 18 bases between. CDR3 nucleotides: TGTGCCAGCAGGGAGGGACCGCAGGATGTCTATGGCTACACCTTC. Translated: CASREGPQDVYGYTF.

The chain carries TRBV9 and TRBJ1-4; tentatively, D is TRBD1 (5 bases). The CDR3 has 14 amino acids. Trimming pared 3 bases from V and 8 bases from J, leaving 14 bases between. The germline gives CDR1 SGDLS, CDR2 YYNGEE. CDR3 protein: CASSGRGPLEKLFF. The CDR3, as DNA: TGTGCCAGCAGCGGCCGGGGCCCCTTGGAAAAACTGTTTTTT.

In its sample, this clone was seen a few times. Other DNA sequences from this sample encode an identical CDR3 as well. This chain joins TRBV24-1 and TRBJ1-5; 9 bases map to TRBD1. The CDR3 is made up of 14 amino acids. The trim removed 4 bases at V and 6 bases at J, leaving 3 bases unmatched. Germline V gives CDR1 KGHDR, CDR2 SFDVKD. CDR3 in DNA: TGTGCCACCAGTGAGGGACAGGGAGGTCAGCCCCAGCATTTT. This encodes CATSEGQGGQPQHF.

This chain connects TRBV5-1 to TRBJ1-1, with TRBD1 identical over 9 bases. CDR1 and CDR2 from the germline V gene are SGHRS and YFSETQ. This CDR3 is 15 amino acids long. J was trimmed by 7 bases and V by 0 bases; bases with no gene match: 7. Written as DNA, the CDR3 is TGCGCCAGCAGCTTGGAACAGGGGGCTTCTCTTGAAGCTTTCTTT. Translating it yields CASSLEQGASLEAFF.

CDR3 loop: CSAGTSYEQYV. The CDR3 DNA is TGCAGTGCTGGTACTAGCTACGAGCAGTACGTC. The genes are TRBV20-1 and TRBJ2-7; D perhaps matches TRBD2 (5 bases). Germline CDR1 and CDR2: DFQATT and SNEGSKA (reference sequence). The CDR3 is made up of 11 amino acids. Trimming cost V 5 bases and J 3 bases, with 8 bases left between them.

The V gene is TRBV19, the J gene TRBJ1-5, with D possibly TRBD1 on 5 matching bases. The ends were cut back, 1 base at V and 2 bases at J, with 9 bases in the middle. This CDR3 has 15 amino acids. In germline, CDR1 is LNHDA, CDR2 SQIVND (reference sequence). CDR3 sequence reads: CASSIGGVGNQPQHF. For the CDR3, the DNA is TGTGCCAGTAGTATAGGGGGCGTTGGCAATCAGCCCCAGCATTTT. Supplemented by reference TRBV19 and TRBJ1-5, the full variable domain reads DGGITQSPKYLFRKEGQNVTLSCEQNLNHDAMYWYRQDPGQGLRLIYYSQIVNDFQKGDIAEGYSVSREKKESFPLTVTSAQKNPTAFYLCASSIGGVGNQPQHFGDGTRLSIL.

The V call is TRBV4-2, the J call TRBJ1-1; no reliable D call. The V and J ends lost 3 bases and 1 base respectively, with 0 bases between them. CDR1 is LGHNA, CDR2 YNFKEQ, per germline. The CDR3 has 11 residues. The CDR3 DNA is TGTGCCAGCAGCCAGAACACTGAAGCTTTCTTT. It yields the protein CASSQNTEAFF.

The chain joins TRBV4-1 to TRBJ2-5; D is possibly TRBD2 (5 bases). V lost 7 bases and J lost 5, with 26 bases in between. Germline assignment: CDR1 MGHRA and CDR2 YSYEKL. This CDR3 spans 17 amino acids. CDR3 in amino acids: CASTLSGRARPRETQYF. In DNA, the CDR3 is TGCGCCAGCACCCTAAGCGGCCGGGCCCGCCCGAGGGAGACCCAGTACTTC.

The V call is TRBV7-2, the J call TRBJ2-3, with 9 bases identical to TRBD2. CDR1 and CDR2 (germline): SGHTA, FQGNSA. The V segment lost 5 bases and the J segment 5 bases; nucleotides outside the gene matches: 11. The CDR3 has 16 amino acids. CDR3 protein: CASSPGGLAGIDTQYF. The CDR3, as DNA: TGTGCCAGCAGCCCGGGGGGGCTAGCGGGGATAGATACGCAGTATTTT.

The chain is built from TRBV10-3 and TRBJ2-1; 13 nucleotides line up with TRBD2. The CDR3 sequence is 14 residues long. J lost 13 bases, V lost 6 bases, and 9 bases had no gene match. In germline, CDR1 is ENHRY, CDR2 SYGVKD. The CDR3: CAISLPGTSGEQFF. The CDR3 DNA reads as TGTGCCATCAGCCTCCCCGGGACTAGCGGGGAACAGTTCTTC.

The V and J genes are TRBV28 and TRBJ1-4; D is perhaps TRBD1 (6 bases). This CDR3 is built from 15 residues. V was cut by 1 base and J by 0 bases, with 6 bases left in between. CDR1 is MDHEN, CDR2 SYDVKM, per germline. CDR3 nucleotide sequence: TGTGCCAGCAGTTTATCAGGGGCAACTAATGAAAAACTGTTTTTT. Translation: CASSLSGATNEKLFF.